These 25 T cell receptor beta chains came from one sample sequenced in a study of blood T cell repertoires in COVID-19. Profiling relied on immunoSEQ multiplex PCR, and the TCRdb table lists in-frame clones only, not all of them. The data hold some 260,000 clones, with under 85% observed a single time. Source material: peripheral blood. These receptors were taken from a woman aged 40 to 50 with active or convalescent COVID-19.

The chain uses TRBV3-1 (or the pseudogene TRBV3-2) and TRBJ1-2; D is uncertain. CDR3 length: 15 residues. V was shortened by 3 bases and J by 1 base, with 12 bases between the two germline ends. Germline V gene lookup returns CDR1 LGHDT and CDR2 YNNKEL (reference sequence). CDR3 nucleotides: TGTGCCAGCAGCCATTCCCTCCCGAGTAACTATGGCTACACCTTC. Its protein is CASSHSLPSNYGYTF.

This clone turned up a few times. The rearrangement uses TRBV12-5 and TRBJ1-5; possibly TRBD1 for D (5 bases). V lost 10 bases and J 0 bases, leaving 16 bases between the germline ends. Germline V CDR1 and CDR2: LGHNT, FRNRAP. CDR3 length: 15 residues. The CDR3 protein is CANAPQVYSNQPQHF. CDR3 nucleotides: TGTGCTAATGCCCCACAGGTATATAGCAATCAGCCCCAGCATTTT.

This clone was seen just once. The CDR3 DNA follows: TGTGCCAGCACCCGGACAGGTCGCGCGTCCTACGAGCAGTACGTC. Amino acid sequence: CASTRTGRASYEQYV. The chain couples TRBV6-5 to TRBJ2-7; 7 nucleotides align to TRBD1. Germline V gene lookup returns CDR1 MNHEY and CDR2 SVGAGI. The CDR3 runs to 15 residues. V gave up 7 bases and J gave up 1 base; unmatched junction bases: 10.

The sample holds a few counts of this clone. The rearrangement joins TRBV11-3 to TRBJ2-2, with D perhaps TRBD2 (5 bases). CDR3 size: 14 residues. Germline-derived CDR1 and CDR2 are SGHNT and YENEEA. Trimming pared 5 bases from V and 7 bases from J, leaving 14 bases between. The CDR3 reads CASSRAISGGELFF. The CDR3, as DNA: TGTGCCAGCAGCCGGGCCATAAGCGGCGGGGAGCTGTTTTTT.

The genes are TRBV12-3 or TRBV12-4 and TRBJ1-1, with 8 bases identical to TRBD1. The CDR3 spans 12 residues. Trimming cost V 5 bases and J 8 bases; bases outside gene matches: 4. The CDR3 nucleotides read TGTGCCAGCAGTCCAGACAGGGGAGAAGCTTTCTTT. Protein sequence: CASSPDRGEAFF.

The CDR3, as DNA: TGTGCCAGCAGTTACTCCCAGGGGGCTGGAGATACGCAGTATTTT. Amino acids: CASSYSQGAGDTQYF. The chain carries TRBV6-6 and TRBJ2-3; 8 bases line up with TRBD1. The CDR3 is 15 amino acids. From germline, CDR1 is MNHNY and CDR2 SVGAGI (reference sequence). The ends lost 0 bases at V and 5 bases at J; junction bases unmatched: 4.

The J gene is TRBJ2-2, the V gene TRBV7-7, with 7 bases fitting TRBD1. The CDR3 sequence is 17 residues long. Germline CDR1 SSHAT, CDR2 FNYEAQ (reference sequence). V dropped 5 bases and J dropped 5; count of bases not matched to a gene: 14. This CDR3 reads CASSLQQGPGSTGELFF. For the CDR3, the DNA is TGTGCCAGCAGCCTTCAACAGGGGCCTGGAAGTACCGGGGAGCTGTTTTTT.

CDR3 in amino acids: CASSLISLQEGYTF. The DNA of the CDR3 is TGTGCCAGCAGCTTAATATCCCTCCAGGAAGGCTACACCTTC. The rearrangement joins TRBV5-4 to TRBJ1-2; D is undetermined. CDR1 is SGHNT, CDR2 YYREEE, per germline (reference sequence). The CDR3 sequence is 14 residues long. Trimming took off 2 bases at V and 8 bases at J, with 16 bases between the two ends.

This rearrangement joins TRBV30 to TRBJ1-5; D unclear. Trimming pared 4 bases from V and 4 bases from J, leaving 11 bases between. The CDR3 loop spans 13 amino acids. The germline V gene has CDR1 GTSNPN and CDR2 SVGIG (reference sequence). The DNA for the CDR3 is TGTGCCTGGACCCCAGGACTTAATCAGCCCCAGCATTTT. Protein sequence: CAWTPGLNQPQHF.

The CDR3 DNA sequence: TGTGCCAGCAGTTCCTGGACAGGGTACACTGAAGCTTTCTTT. This encodes CASSSWTGYTEAFF. The gene calls are TRBV6-5 and TRBJ1-1; 8 bases line up with TRBD1. The CDR3 totals 14 residues. The germline V gene has CDR1 MNHEY and CDR2 SVGAGI. The V gene end was trimmed by 4 bases and the J gene end by 3 bases; junction bases not matched to a gene: 4.

The rearrangement links TRBV5-1 to TRBJ2-3; D is unresolved. The CDR3 is 14 residues long. Germline assignment: CDR1 SGHRS and CDR2 YFSETQ. V was shortened by 1 base and J by 0 bases, with 6 bases between the two germline ends. The CDR3: CASSLHSSTDTQYF. The DNA for the CDR3 is TGCGCCAGCAGCTTGCACAGTAGCACAGATACGCAGTATTTT.

This clone was counted a few times. The rearrangement joins TRBV28 to TRBJ1-2; TRBD1 aligns across 10 bases. The germline gives CDR1 MDHEN, CDR2 SYDVKM. The ends lost 4 bases at V and 0 bases at J; junction bases unmatched: 8. The CDR3 has 17 amino acids. CDR3 in DNA: TGTGCCAGCAGTTCCAAAATAGGGACAGGGGCTAACTATGGCTACACCTTC. This gives the protein CASSSKIGTGANYGYTF.

This chain joins TRBV2 and TRBJ2-3; 7 bases fit TRBD1. The CDR3 has 14 residues. Germline CDR1 is SNHLY and CDR2 is FYNNEI. V gave up 9 bases and J gave up 0 bases; unmatched junction bases: 6. For the CDR3, the DNA is TGTGCCAGGCCGACAGGGTCCAGCACAGATACGCAGTATTTT. Its protein is CARPTGSSTDTQYF. Full variable domain (rest looked up from reference TRBV2 and TRBJ2-3): EPEVTQTPSHQVTQMGQEVILRCVPISNHLYFYWYRQILGQKVEFLVSFYNNEISEKSEIFDDQFSVERPDGSNFTLKIRSTKLEDSAMYFCARPTGSSTDTQYFGPGTRLTVL.

The chain joins TRBV5-1 to TRBJ2-1; 9 bases align to TRBD2. Germline CDR1 is SGHRS and CDR2 is YFSETQ. CDR3 length: 16 residues. The V and J ends lost 4 bases and 8 bases, in that order; junction bases with no gene match: 13. This CDR3 reads CASSPGGGGAVDEQFF. The CDR3, as DNA: TGCGCCAGCAGCCCTGGGGGCGGGGGGGCTGTAGATGAGCAGTTCTTC. Supplemented by reference TRBV5-1 and TRBJ2-1, the full variable domain reads KAGVTQTPRYLIKTRGQQVTLSCSPISGHRSVSWYQQTPGQGLQFLFEYFSETQRNKGNFPGRFSGRQFSNSRSEMNVSTLELGDSALYLCASSPGGGGAVDEQFFGPGTRLTVL.

This sequence joins TRBV7-9 and TRBJ1-6, with 9 bases identical to TRBD1. V was pared by 1 base and J by 9 bases, with 4 bases of the junction left unmatched. In germline, CDR1 is SEHNR, CDR2 FQNEAQ (reference sequence). This CDR3 region has 15 residues. The CDR3, as DNA: TGTGCCAGCAGCTTAGACGGGACAGGGTCTTCACCCCTCCACTTT. Translating it yields CASSLDGTGSSPLHF.

This clone was found once. The chain carries TRBV5-5 and TRBJ2-3; D possibly corresponds to TRBD1 (6 bases). From germline, CDR1 is SGHKS and CDR2 YYEKEE (reference sequence). The length of the CDR3 is 14 residues. The germline V and J ends were trimmed by 0 bases and 6 bases, with 11 bases remaining between them. This CDR3 is CASSLDRARDTQYF. The DNA for the CDR3 is TGTGCCAGCAGCTTGGACAGGGCTCGCGATACGCAGTATTTT.

This clone was counted between two and nine times. The chain joins TRBV7-2 to TRBJ2-3; 7 bases line up with TRBD2. This CDR3 has 14 amino acids. The V segment lost 3 bases and the J segment 2 bases; nucleotides outside the gene matches: 2. Germline lookup yields CDR1 SGHTA and CDR2 FQGNSA. CDR3 in DNA: TGTGCCAGCAGCTTGAGCGGGGACACAGATACGCAGTATTTT. Amino acid sequence: CASSLSGDTDTQYF.

The chain employs TRBV5-1 and TRBJ2-1; 11 bases are shared with TRBD2. The CDR3 covers 15 residues. J was trimmed by 8 bases and V by 4 bases; bases with no gene match: 8. Germline V gene sequence: CDR1 SGHRS, CDR2 YFSETQ. This CDR3 is CASSLLAGGPDEQFF. DNA of the CDR3: TGCGCCAGCAGCCTCTTAGCGGGGGGGCCGGATGAGCAGTTCTTC.

The genes are TRBV3-1 (or the pseudogene TRBV3-2) and TRBJ2-7; D call uncertain. CDR3 size: 11 residues. CDR1 and CDR2 from the germline V gene are LGHDT and YNNKEL (reference sequence). Trimming pared 4 bases from V and 3 bases from J, leaving 4 bases between. CDR3 loop: CASSRNYEQYF. In DNA form, the CDR3 reads TGTGCCAGCAGCCGTAACTACGAGCAGTACTTC.

The rearrangement uses TRBV30 and TRBJ1-2; 7 positions match TRBD1. The germline V gene encodes CDR1 GTSNPN and CDR2 SVGIG (reference sequence). V was clipped by 5 bases and J by 4 bases; unmatched bases: 4. CDR3 length: 12 residues. CDR3 in DNA: TGTGCCTGGGAGACAGGGATCTATGGCTACACCTTC. It translates to CAWETGIYGYTF.

The V call is TRBV27, the J call TRBJ1-6; D perhaps matches TRBD1 (5 bases). V was cut by 3 bases and J by 8 bases, with 11 bases left in between. The CDR3 sequence is 14 residues long. Germline values: CDR1 MNHEY, CDR2 SMNVEV (reference sequence). The CDR3 sequence: CASSLGGLDSPLHF. DNA for the CDR3: TGTGCCAGCAGTTTGGGGGGATTGGATTCACCCCTCCACTTT.

V gene TRBV3-1 (or the pseudogene TRBV3-2) combines with J gene TRBJ2-1; 9 positions agree with TRBD1. Germline V gene sequence: CDR1 LGHDT, CDR2 YNNKEL (reference sequence). The CDR3 has 17 amino acids. Trimming removed 4 bases from V and 1 base from J; junction bases left unmatched: 8. This CDR3 is CASSRAPGQGSYNEQFF. The CDR3 DNA sequence: TGTGCCAGCAGCCGCGCCCCGGGACAGGGATCCTACAATGAGCAGTTCTTC.

This clone was seen just once. The gene calls are TRBV19 and TRBJ2-1, with D unclear. The germline V gene encodes CDR1 LNHDA and CDR2 SQIVND (reference sequence). The CDR3 is made up of 15 amino acids. The V end was cut by 1 base, the J end by 4 bases, with 11 bases between. CDR3 protein: CASSIGVEAYNEQFF. CDR3 nucleotide sequence: TGTGCCAGTAGTATAGGAGTAGAAGCTTACAATGAGCAGTTCTTC.

The rearrangement joins TRBV18 to TRBJ2-5; TRBD1 agrees at 7 bases. V was pared by 4 bases and J by 1 base, with 3 bases of the junction left unmatched. The CDR3 runs to 14 residues. Germline CDR1 reads KGHSH; CDR2 reads LQKENI. The CDR3 DNA is TGTGCCAGCTCACATGGGGACAGCCAAGAGACCCAGTACTTC. As protein: CASSHGDSQETQYF.

The DNA of the CDR3 is TGTGCCAGCAGTCCCCGGAGTAGCTTCGAAGCTTTCTTT. This gives the protein CASSPRSSFEAFF. The chain has TRBV12-3 or TRBV12-4 and TRBJ1-1; no clear D gene. The V end was cut by 5 bases, the J end by 8 bases, with 15 bases between. The CDR3 has 13 amino acids.